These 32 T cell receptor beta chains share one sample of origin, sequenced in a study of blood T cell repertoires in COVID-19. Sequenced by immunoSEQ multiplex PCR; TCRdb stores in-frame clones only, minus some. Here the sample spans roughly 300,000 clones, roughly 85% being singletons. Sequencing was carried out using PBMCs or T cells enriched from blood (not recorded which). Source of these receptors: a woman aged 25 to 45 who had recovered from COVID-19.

The CDR3 loop reads CASSPADSNEQFF. In DNA form, the CDR3 reads TGTGCCAGCTCACCAGCAGACAGCAATGAGCAGTTCTTC. The chain carries TRBV18 and TRBJ2-1; a weak D match, TRBD1 (5 bases). With 2 bases removed from V and 6 bases from J, the gap between germline ends came to 8 bases. The CDR3 loop spans 13 amino acids. CDR1 is KGHSH and CDR2 is LQKENI in the germline V gene.

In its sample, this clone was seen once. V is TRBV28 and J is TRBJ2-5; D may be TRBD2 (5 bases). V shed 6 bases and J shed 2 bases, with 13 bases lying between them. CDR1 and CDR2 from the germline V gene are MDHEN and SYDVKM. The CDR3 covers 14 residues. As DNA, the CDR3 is TGTGCCAGCAGGCCCAGGACGGGGCAAGAGACCCAGTACTTC. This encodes CASRPRTGQETQYF.

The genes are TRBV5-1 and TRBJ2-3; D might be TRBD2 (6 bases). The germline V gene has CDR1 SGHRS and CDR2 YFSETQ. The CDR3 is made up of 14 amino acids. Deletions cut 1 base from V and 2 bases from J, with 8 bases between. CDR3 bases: TGCGCCAGCAGCTTGAGGGGACTCACAGATACGCAGTATTTT. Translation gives CASSLRGLTDTQYF. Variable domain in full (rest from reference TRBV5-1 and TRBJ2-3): KAGVTQTPRYLIKTRGQQVTLSCSPISGHRSVSWYQQTPGQGLQFLFEYFSETQRNKGNFPGRFSGRQFSNSRSEMNVSTLELGDSALYLCASSLRGLTDTQYFGPGTRLTVL.

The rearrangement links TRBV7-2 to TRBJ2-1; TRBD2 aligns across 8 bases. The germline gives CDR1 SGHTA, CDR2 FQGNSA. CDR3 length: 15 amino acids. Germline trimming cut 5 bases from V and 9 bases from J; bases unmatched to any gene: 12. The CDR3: CASSPRSGEYGEQFF. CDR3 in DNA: TGTGCCAGCAGCCCCCGTAGCGGGGAGTACGGTGAGCAGTTCTTC.

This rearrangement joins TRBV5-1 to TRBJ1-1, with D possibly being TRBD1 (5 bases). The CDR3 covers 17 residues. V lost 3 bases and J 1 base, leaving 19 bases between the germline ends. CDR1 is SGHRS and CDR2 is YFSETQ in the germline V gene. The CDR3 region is CASSWGPGGGSNTEAFF. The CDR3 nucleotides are TGCGCCAGCAGCTGGGGCCCGGGGGGTGGATCGAACACTGAAGCTTTCTTT.

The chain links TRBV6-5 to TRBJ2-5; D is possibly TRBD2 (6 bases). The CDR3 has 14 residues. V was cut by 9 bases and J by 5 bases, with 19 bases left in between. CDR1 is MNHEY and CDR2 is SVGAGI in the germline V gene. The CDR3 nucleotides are TGTGCCAGTTCGACACCGGGGGTGCTGGAGACCCAGTACTTC. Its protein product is CASSTPGVLETQYF.

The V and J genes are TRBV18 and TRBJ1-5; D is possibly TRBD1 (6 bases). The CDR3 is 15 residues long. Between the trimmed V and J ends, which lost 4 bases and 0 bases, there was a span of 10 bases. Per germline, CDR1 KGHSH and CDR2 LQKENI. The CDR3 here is CASSRRQDSNQPQHF. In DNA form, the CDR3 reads TGTGCCAGCTCACGGAGACAGGATAGCAATCAGCCCCAGCATTTT. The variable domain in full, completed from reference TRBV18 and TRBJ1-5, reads NAGVMQNPRHLVRRRGQEARLRCSPMKGHSHVYWYRQLPEEGLKFMVYLQKENIIDESGMPKERFSAEFPKEGPSILRIQQVVRGDSAAYFCASSRRQDSNQPQHFGDGTRLSIL.

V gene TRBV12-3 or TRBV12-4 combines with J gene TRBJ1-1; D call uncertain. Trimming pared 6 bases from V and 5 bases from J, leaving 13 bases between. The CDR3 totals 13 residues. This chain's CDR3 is CASSLAGETEAFF. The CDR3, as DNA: TGTGCCAGCAGCCTAGCTGGAGAGACTGAAGCTTTCTTT.

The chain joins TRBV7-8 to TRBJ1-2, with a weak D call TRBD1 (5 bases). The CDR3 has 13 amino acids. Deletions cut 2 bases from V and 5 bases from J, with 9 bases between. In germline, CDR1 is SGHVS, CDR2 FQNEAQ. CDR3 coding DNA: TGTGCCAGCAGCTTACCAGGGCGGTATGGCTACACCTTC. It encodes CASSLPGRYGYTF.

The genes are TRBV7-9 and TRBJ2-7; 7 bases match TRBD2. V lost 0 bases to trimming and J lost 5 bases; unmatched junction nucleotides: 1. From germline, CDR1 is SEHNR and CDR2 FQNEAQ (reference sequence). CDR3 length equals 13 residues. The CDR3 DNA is TGTGCCAGCAGCTTAGCCGGGAGGAACGAGCAGTACTTC. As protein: CASSLAGRNEQYF.

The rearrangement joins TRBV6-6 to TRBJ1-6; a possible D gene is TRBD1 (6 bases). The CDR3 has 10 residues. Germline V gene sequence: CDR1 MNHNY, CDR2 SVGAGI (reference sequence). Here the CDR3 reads CGSGDSPLHF. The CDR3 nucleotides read TGTGGGTCAGGGGATTCACCCCTCCACTTT.

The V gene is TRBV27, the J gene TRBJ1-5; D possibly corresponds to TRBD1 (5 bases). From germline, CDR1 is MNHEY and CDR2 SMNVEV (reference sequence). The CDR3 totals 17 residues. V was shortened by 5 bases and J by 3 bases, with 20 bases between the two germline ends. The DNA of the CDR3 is TGTGCCAGCAGTGCCAGACTTCCGGGCAGGGTCAATCAGCCCCAGCATTTT. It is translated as CASSARLPGRVNQPQHF.

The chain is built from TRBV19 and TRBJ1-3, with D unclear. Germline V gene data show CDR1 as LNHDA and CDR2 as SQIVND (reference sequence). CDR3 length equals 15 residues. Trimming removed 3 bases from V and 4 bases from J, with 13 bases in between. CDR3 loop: CASSIRGPAGNTIYF. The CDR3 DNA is TGTGCCAGTAGTATTAGAGGGCCCGCAGGAAACACCATATATTTT.

The chain's CDR3 is CASRGRDSEAFF. The CDR3 DNA follows: TGTGCCAGCAGGGGACGGGACTCTGAAGCTTTCTTT. V gene TRBV14 combines with J gene TRBJ1-1; a possible D gene is TRBD1 (5 bases). The CDR3 spans 12 residues. V lost 6 bases, J lost 6 bases, and 11 bases lay in between. Germline CDR1 reads SGHDN; CDR2 reads FVKESK.

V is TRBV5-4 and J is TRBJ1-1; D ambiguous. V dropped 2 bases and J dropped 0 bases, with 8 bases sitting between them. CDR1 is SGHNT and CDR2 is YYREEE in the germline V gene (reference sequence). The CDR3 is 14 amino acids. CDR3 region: CASSFEHLNTEAFF. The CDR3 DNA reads TGTGCCAGCAGCTTCGAACACCTGAACACTGAAGCTTTCTTT.

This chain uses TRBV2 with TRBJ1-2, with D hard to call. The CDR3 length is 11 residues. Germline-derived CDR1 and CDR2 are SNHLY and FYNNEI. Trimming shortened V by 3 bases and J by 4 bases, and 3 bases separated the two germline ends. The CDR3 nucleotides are TGTGCCAGCAGTGACCTCTATGGCTACACCTTC. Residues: CASSDLYGYTF.

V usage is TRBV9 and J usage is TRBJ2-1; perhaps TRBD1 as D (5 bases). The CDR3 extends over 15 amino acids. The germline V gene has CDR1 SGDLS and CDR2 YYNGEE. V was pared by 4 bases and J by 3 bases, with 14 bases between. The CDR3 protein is CASSPQGTLYNEQFF. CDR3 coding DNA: TGTGCCAGCAGCCCTCAGGGTACCCTCTACAATGAGCAGTTCTTC.

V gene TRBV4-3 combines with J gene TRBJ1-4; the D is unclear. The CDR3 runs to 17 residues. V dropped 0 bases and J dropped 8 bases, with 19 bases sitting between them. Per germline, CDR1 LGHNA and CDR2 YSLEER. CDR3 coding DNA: TGCGCCAGCAGCCAAGATCCCCGTGTCGGGGTTGGAGAAAAACTGTTTTTT. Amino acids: CASSQDPRVGVGEKLFF.

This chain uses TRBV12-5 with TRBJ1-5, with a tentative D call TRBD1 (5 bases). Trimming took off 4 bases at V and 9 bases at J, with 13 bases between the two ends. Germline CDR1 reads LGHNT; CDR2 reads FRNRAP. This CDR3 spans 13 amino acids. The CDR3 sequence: CASGSGEGLPQHF. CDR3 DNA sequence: TGTGCTAGTGGTTCGGGGGAGGGTCTGCCCCAGCATTTT.

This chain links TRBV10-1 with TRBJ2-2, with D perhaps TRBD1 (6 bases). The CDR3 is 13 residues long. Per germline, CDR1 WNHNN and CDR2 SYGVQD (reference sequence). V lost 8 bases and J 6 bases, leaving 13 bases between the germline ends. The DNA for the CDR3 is TGCGCCAGCCAAAAACAGGGCTCCGGGGAGCTGTTTTTT. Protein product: CASQKQGSGELFF.

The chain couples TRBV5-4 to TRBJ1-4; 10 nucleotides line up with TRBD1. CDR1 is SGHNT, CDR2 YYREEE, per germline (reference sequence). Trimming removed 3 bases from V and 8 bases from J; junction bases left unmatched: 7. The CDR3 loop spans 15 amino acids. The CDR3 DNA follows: TGTGCCAGCAGCTCGACAGGGGGCATTGGGGAAAAACTGTTTTTT. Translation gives CASSSTGGIGEKLFF.

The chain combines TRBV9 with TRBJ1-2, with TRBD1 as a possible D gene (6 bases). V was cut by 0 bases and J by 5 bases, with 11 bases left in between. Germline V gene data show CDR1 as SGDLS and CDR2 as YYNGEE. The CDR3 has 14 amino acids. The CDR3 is CASSVETGGYGYTF. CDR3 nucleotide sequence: TGTGCCAGCAGCGTAGAGACAGGCGGGTATGGCTACACCTTC.

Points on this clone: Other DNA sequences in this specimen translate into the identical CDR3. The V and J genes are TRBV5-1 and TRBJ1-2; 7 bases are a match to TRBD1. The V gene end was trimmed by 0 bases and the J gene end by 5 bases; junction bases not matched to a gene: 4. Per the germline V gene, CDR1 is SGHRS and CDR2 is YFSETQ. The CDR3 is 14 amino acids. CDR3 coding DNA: TGCGCCAGCAGCTTGGGTCAGGGGGGTTATGGCTACACCTTC. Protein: CASSLGQGGYGYTF.

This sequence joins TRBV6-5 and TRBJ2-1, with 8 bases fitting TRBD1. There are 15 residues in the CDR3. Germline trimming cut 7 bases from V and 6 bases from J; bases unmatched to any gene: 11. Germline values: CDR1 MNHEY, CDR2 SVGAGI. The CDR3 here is CASNIADRAGNEQFF. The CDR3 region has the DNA TGTGCCAGCAATATCGCGGACAGGGCAGGCAATGAGCAGTTCTTC.

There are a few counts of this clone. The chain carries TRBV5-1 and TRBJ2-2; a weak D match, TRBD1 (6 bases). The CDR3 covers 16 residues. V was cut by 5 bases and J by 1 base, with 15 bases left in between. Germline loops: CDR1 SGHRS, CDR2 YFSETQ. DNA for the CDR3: TGCGCCAGCAGGCATCTACCGGGACAGAACACCGGGGAGCTGTTTTTT. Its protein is CASRHLPGQNTGELFF.

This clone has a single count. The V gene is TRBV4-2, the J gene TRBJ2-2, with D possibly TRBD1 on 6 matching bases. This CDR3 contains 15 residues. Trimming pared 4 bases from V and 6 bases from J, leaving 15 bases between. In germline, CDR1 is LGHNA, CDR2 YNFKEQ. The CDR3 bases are TGTGCCAGCAGCCCGAGGGACAACTCCCCCGGGGAGCTGTTTTTT. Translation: CASSPRDNSPGELFF.

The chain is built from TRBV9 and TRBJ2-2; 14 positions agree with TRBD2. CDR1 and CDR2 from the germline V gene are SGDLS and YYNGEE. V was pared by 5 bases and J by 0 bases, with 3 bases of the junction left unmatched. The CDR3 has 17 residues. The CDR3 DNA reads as TGTGCCAGCAGTAAGACTAGCGGGGGGGCGAACACCGGGGAGCTGTTTTTT. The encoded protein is CASSKTSGGANTGELFF.

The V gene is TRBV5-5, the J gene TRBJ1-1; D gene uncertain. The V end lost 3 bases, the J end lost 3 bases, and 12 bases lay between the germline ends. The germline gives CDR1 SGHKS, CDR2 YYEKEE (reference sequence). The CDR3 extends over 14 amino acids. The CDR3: CASSSLRVDTEAFF. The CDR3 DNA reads TGTGCCAGCAGCTCTTTGAGGGTGGACACTGAAGCTTTCTTT.

The CDR3 loop reads CASTQAGVRTEAFF. The DNA for the CDR3 is TGCGCCAGCACCCAAGCCGGGGTACGAACTGAAGCTTTCTTT. The chain combines TRBV5-1 with TRBJ1-1; D uncertain. The V gene lost 6 bases and the J gene lost 5 bases, with 17 bases spanning the gap. The CDR3 consists of 14 residues. CDR1 and CDR2 (germline): SGHRS, YFSETQ.

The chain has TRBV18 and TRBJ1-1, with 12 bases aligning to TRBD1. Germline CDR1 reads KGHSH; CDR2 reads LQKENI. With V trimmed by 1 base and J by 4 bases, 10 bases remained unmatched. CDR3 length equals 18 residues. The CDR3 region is CASSPLGQGAAATTEAFF. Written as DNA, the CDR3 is TGTGCCAGCTCACCACTGGGACAGGGGGCGGCCGCGACCACTGAAGCTTTCTTT.

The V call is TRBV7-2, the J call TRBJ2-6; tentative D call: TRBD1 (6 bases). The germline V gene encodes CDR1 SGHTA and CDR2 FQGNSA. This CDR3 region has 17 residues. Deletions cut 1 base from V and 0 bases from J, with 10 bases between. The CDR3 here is CASSLVGHSSGANVLTF. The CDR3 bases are TGTGCCAGCAGCTTAGTGGGACATAGCTCTGGGGCCAACGTCCTGACTTTC. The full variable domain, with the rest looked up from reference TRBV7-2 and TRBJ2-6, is GAGVSQSPSNKVTEKGKDVELRCDPISGHTALYWYRQSLGQGLEFLIYFQGNSAPDKSGLPSDRFSAERTGGSVSTLTIQRTQQEDSAVYLCASSLVGHSSGANVLTFGAGSRLTVL.

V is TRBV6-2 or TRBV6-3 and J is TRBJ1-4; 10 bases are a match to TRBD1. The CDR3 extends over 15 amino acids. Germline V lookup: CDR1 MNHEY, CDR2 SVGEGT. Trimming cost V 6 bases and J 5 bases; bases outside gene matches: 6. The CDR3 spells CASSPGQGENEKLFF. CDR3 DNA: TGTGCCAGCAGCCCTGGACAGGGGGAAAATGAAAAACTGTTTTTT.